The next 20 T cell receptor beta chains were all read from a single sample in a study of graft-versus-host responses after intestinal transplantation. Produced via immunoSEQ multiplex PCR; TCRdb's table is partial and in-frame only. Found here are approximately 14,000 clones, 30% to 40% of them singletons; the top ten hold 1.1%. The specimen comprised alloreactive CD4+ T cells from a mixed lymphocyte reaction culture, sampled before intestinal transplant. As to subset: CFSE-low proliferating T cells sorted from approximately 6-day pre-transplant mixed lymphocyte reaction (GvH or HvG direction). These receptors came from a human patient who received an intestinal transplant.

The J gene is TRBJ2-1, the V gene TRBV7-8, with 12 bases matching TRBD2. With 5 bases clipped from V and 6 bases from J, the junction kept 5 bases outside the gene matches. CDR3 length equals 15 residues. Germline-derived CDR1 and CDR2 are SGHVS and FQNEAQ. The DNA for the CDR3 is TGTGCCAGCAGCCCGCTAGCGGGGGGGTTCAATGAGCAGTTCTTC. Protein sequence: CASSPLAGGFNEQFF.

The J gene is TRBJ2-1, the V gene TRBV4-3; 12 nucleotides match TRBD1. Germline assignment: CDR1 LGHNA and CDR2 YSLEER. V lost 4 bases and J lost 8; bases outside the gene matches: 9. The CDR3 runs to 16 residues. The CDR3 loop reads CASSRRPGQGADEQFF. CDR3 coding DNA: TGCGCCAGCAGCCGCAGACCGGGACAGGGGGCGGATGAGCAGTTCTTC.

The J gene is TRBJ2-1, the V gene TRBV4-3; 9 bases agree with TRBD1. The CDR3 runs 15 residues. V dropped 8 bases and J dropped 0; count of bases not matched to a gene: 5. CDR1 LGHNA and CDR2 YSLEER come from the germline V gene. CDR3 coding DNA: TGCGCCAGCTCAAAGACAGGGGGCTCCTACAATGAGCAGTTCTTC. This gives the protein CASSKTGGSYNEQFF.

The V call is TRBV9, the J call TRBJ2-3; TRBD2 agrees at 8 bases. The CDR3 totals 17 residues. Germline V lookup: CDR1 SGDLS, CDR2 YYNGEE. Losses at the gene ends were 1 base for V and 2 bases for J; bases not matched to a gene: 9. CDR3: CASSVSPLAGFTDTQYF. The DNA of the CDR3 is TGTGCCAGCAGCGTAAGTCCGCTAGCGGGTTTCACAGATACGCAGTATTTT.

V usage is TRBV4-3 and J usage is TRBJ2-1; 7 positions match TRBD1. Per the germline V gene, CDR1 is LGHNA and CDR2 is YSLEER. The trim removed 0 bases at V and 2 bases at J, leaving 4 bases unmatched. This CDR3 is 16 amino acids long. CDR3 amino acids: CASSQDSGGAYNEQFF. The CDR3 DNA sequence: TGCGCCAGCAGCCAAGATTCAGGGGGAGCCTACAATGAGCAGTTCTTC.

The rearrangement uses TRBV5-6 and TRBJ2-2, with 7 nucleotides matching TRBD1. The ends lost 4 bases at V and 6 bases at J; junction bases unmatched: 15. The CDR3 length is 17 residues. Germline assignment: CDR1 SGHDT and CDR2 YYEEEE. The CDR3 loop reads CASSAQRDSLISGELFF. The DNA for the CDR3 is TGTGCCAGCAGCGCGCAAAGGGACAGCCTAATCTCCGGGGAGCTGTTTTTT.

The rearrangement uses TRBV13 and TRBJ2-2, with D maybe TRBD1 (5 bases). Germline V gene lookup returns CDR1 PRHDT and CDR2 FYEKMQ (reference sequence). V shed 5 bases and J shed 1 base, with 11 bases lying between them. The CDR3 runs 15 residues. The CDR3 spells CASSTRQRNTGELFF. The CDR3 DNA is TGTGCCAGCAGCACAAGACAGAGGAACACCGGGGAGCTGTTTTTT.

V usage is TRBV5-1 and J usage is TRBJ1-5; D unclear. This CDR3 region has 14 residues. Trimming left V 2 bases short and J 2 bases short, with 8 bases between. The V gene's germline CDR1 is SGHRS and CDR2 YFSETQ. CDR3 in amino acids: CASSLSSGNQPQHF. For the CDR3, the DNA is TGCGCCAGCAGCTTATCTAGCGGCAATCAGCCCCAGCATTTT.

The V call is TRBV10-1, the J call TRBJ2-1; TRBD2 matches at 7 bases. The V gene end was trimmed by 4 bases and the J gene end by 1 base; junction bases not matched to a gene: 4. The CDR3 is made up of 15 amino acids. Germline-derived CDR1 and CDR2 are WNHNN and SYGVQD (reference sequence). In nucleotides, the CDR3 is TGCGCCAGCAGTGTACGGGGGGTTTCCTACAATGAGCAGTTCTTC. The encoded protein is CASSVRGVSYNEQFF.

This clone was picked up a small number of times. The V and J genes are TRBV5-1 and TRBJ2-7, with a possible D match to TRBD1 (6 bases). The CDR3 has 14 amino acids. Germline V gene sequence: CDR1 SGHRS, CDR2 YFSETQ. V lost 4 bases to trimming and J lost 2 bases, with 13 bases between them. The CDR3 DNA reads TGCGCCAGCAGCCTCCTGACAGGACCCTACGAGCAGTACTTC. It encodes CASSLLTGPYEQYF.

This clone has just a few counts. The V and J genes are TRBV21-1 and TRBJ2-3; TRBD2 reflects the table's D call only, with no check against the DNA. TRBV21-1 is noted as a pseudogene. The CDR3 totals 17 residues. The CDR3 is CASSPPLPSGGTDTQYF. The CDR3 nucleotides are TGTGCCAGCAGCCCCCCCCTTCCTAGCGGGGGCACAGATACGCAGTATTTT.

The chain links TRBV6-5 to TRBJ1-2; TRBD1 agrees at 7 bases. The CDR3 is made up of 15 amino acids. Per the germline V gene, CDR1 is MNHEY and CDR2 is SVGAGI. The J segment lost 4 bases and the V segment lost 5 bases, leaving 10 bases of the junction unmatched. The CDR3 sequence is CASSTTGAQIYGYTF. The CDR3 nucleotides read TGTGCCAGCAGTACTACAGGGGCCCAAATCTATGGCTACACCTTC.

This clone was seen a few times. V usage is TRBV6-5 and J usage is TRBJ1-2, with a tentative D call TRBD1 (5 bases). V lost 2 bases and J 4 bases, leaving 8 bases between the germline ends. The CDR3 spans 13 residues. CDR1 is MNHEY and CDR2 is SVGAGI in the germline V gene. CDR3 DNA sequence: TGTGCCAGCAGTTACGGGGGGGGCTATGGCTACACCTTC. Its protein is CASSYGGGYGYTF.

This chain connects TRBV7-2 to TRBJ2-1; tentative D call: TRBD1 (6 bases). The CDR3 has 18 residues. The germline gives CDR1 SGHTA, CDR2 FQGNSA. Trimming removed 2 bases at V and 4 bases at J, with 21 bases between. CDR3: CASSLIGLGAGRYNEQFF. The CDR3 nucleotides are TGTGCCAGCAGCTTAATTGGTTTGGGGGCCGGTCGGTACAATGAGCAGTTCTTC.

The genes are TRBV5-1 and TRBJ2-3; TRBD1 is a possible D gene (5 bases). Germline assignment: CDR1 SGHRS and CDR2 YFSETQ. V shed 1 base and J shed 2 bases, with 8 bases lying between them. There are 14 residues in the CDR3. The CDR3 protein is CASSLLQVTDTQYF. CDR3 nucleotide sequence: TGCGCCAGCAGCTTGTTACAGGTCACAGATACGCAGTATTTT. Combining the CDR3 with reference TRBV5-1 and TRBJ2-3 gives the whole variable domain KAGVTQTPRYLIKTRGQQVTLSCSPISGHRSVSWYQQTPGQGLQFLFEYFSETQRNKGNFPGRFSGRQFSNSRSEMNVSTLELGDSALYLCASSLLQVTDTQYFGPGTRLTVL.

Within the sample, this clone is medium-sized. The chain has TRBV2 and TRBJ2-1, with 14 positions matching TRBD2. With 6 bases clipped from V and 0 bases from J, the junction kept 4 bases outside the gene matches. CDR3 length: 17 amino acids. Germline CDR1 and CDR2: SNHLY and FYNNEI. The CDR3 bases are TGTGCCAGCAGGACTAGCGGGGGGGCCAGCTCCTACAATGAGCAGTTCTTC. This translates into CASRTSGGASSYNEQFF.

The rearrangement joins TRBV11-2 to TRBJ1-1; 8 nucleotides match TRBD1. With V trimmed by 5 bases and J by 8 bases, 7 bases remained unmatched. Germline loops: CDR1 SGHAT, CDR2 FQNNGV. The CDR3 runs 13 residues. CDR3 nucleotide sequence: TGTGCCAGCAGCATAGGACAGGGCACGGAAGCTTTCTTT. Translated: CASSIGQGTEAFF. Full variable domain (rest looked up from reference TRBV11-2 and TRBJ1-1): EAGVAQSPRYKIIEKRQSVAFWCNPISGHATLYWYQQILGQGPKLLIQFQNNGVVDDSQLPKDRFSAERLKGVDSTLKIQPAKLEDSAVYLCASSIGQGTEAFFGQGTRLTVV.

The rearrangement joins TRBV12-1 to TRBJ1-5. TRBV12-1 corresponds to a pseudogene. There are 18 residues in the CDR3. The CDR3, as DNA: TGTGCCAGCAGCCCAATTGGCTTGGTGCGGCCGGAGGGGTGTCCCCAGCATTTT. Its translation is CASSPIGLVRPEGCPQHF.

A few counts support this clone. This rearrangement joins TRBV2 to TRBJ2-3; D perhaps matches TRBD1 (9 bases). The germline gives CDR1 SNHLY, CDR2 FYNNEI. This CDR3 is built from 21 residues. V lost 1 base and J 4 bases, leaving 30 bases between the germline ends. For the CDR3, the DNA is TGTGCCAGCAGTGAAGATCTCCGGGACAGGGTAGGACTAGCCCTATCAGATACGCAGTATTTT. This translates into CASSEDLRDRVGLALSDTQYF. Looking up the rest from reference TRBV2 and TRBJ2-3 gives the full variable domain: EPEVTQTPSHQVTQMGQEVILRCVPISNHLYFYWYRQILGQKVEFLVSFYNNEISEKSEIFDDQFSVERPDGSNFTLKIRSTKLEDSAMYFCASSEDLRDRVGLALSDTQYFGPGTRLTVL.

The chain combines TRBV19 with TRBJ2-5; D not certain. The CDR3 has 14 amino acids. V was shortened by 3 bases and J by 4 bases, with 12 bases between the two germline ends. Germline loops: CDR1 LNHDA, CDR2 SQIVND (reference sequence). The CDR3 loop reads CASSIQALGETQYF. In nucleotides, the CDR3 is TGTGCCAGTAGTATCCAGGCCCTGGGAGAGACCCAGTACTTC.